This is a list of T cell receptor beta chains from one sample in a study of radiation and T cells in renal cell carcinoma. This table comes from immunoSEQ multiplex PCR, and its TCRdb copy is limited to in-frame clones, with some not included. The data hold 120,000 to 150,000 clones, with around 88% observed a single time. Sequenced material: blood, taken from a patient whose treatment included radiotherapy and nephrectomy. The receptor set was obtained from a woman in her fifties or sixties with renal cell carcinoma. Each CDR3 is given with its conserved first and last residue. The order of the fields is J gene, D gene, clone size, V gene, CDR3 protein, CDR3 DNA. The D gene is left open where the match is weak. The listing skips clone size in some rows; elsewhere it reads once, few, many or a size class.

J gene: TRBJ1-2
D gene: -
clone size: -
V gene: TRBV27
CDR3 protein: CASSLDSSPKLYGYTF
CDR3 DNA: TGTGCCAGCAGTTTGGACTCCTCTCCTAAACTCTATGGCTACACCTTC

J gene: TRBJ2-7
D gene: TRBD1
clone size: -
V gene: TRBV7-8
CDR3 protein: CASSLALGQASSYEQYF
CDR3 DNA: TGTGCCAGCAGCTTAGCGCTTGGACAGGCGAGCTCCTACGAGCAGTACTTC

J gene: TRBJ1-5
D gene: -
clone size: -
V gene: TRBV12-1
CDR3 protein: CASSFSVGSLQPQHF
CDR3 DNA: TGTGCCAGCAGCTTTTCGGTGGGCAGCCTTCAGCCCCAGCATTTT

J gene: TRBJ1-5
D gene: TRBD1
clone size: -
V gene: TRBV2
CDR3 protein: CASKGQVSNQPQHF
CDR3 DNA: TGTGCCAGCAAAGGACAGGTTAGCAATCAGCCCCAGCATTTT

J gene: TRBJ1-2
D gene: -
clone size: -
V gene: TRBV19
CDR3 protein: CASSLVGTFYGYTF
CDR3 DNA: TGTGCCAGTAGTTTGGTGGGCACTTTCTATGGCTACACCTTC

J gene: TRBJ1-5
D gene: -
clone size: -
V gene: TRBV7-2
CDR3 protein: CASSFDPGSTGQPQHF
CDR3 DNA: TGTGCCAGCAGCTTTGACCCAGGCAGCACGGGGCAGCCCCAGCATTTT

J gene: TRBJ2-3
D gene: -
clone size: -
V gene: TRBV5-1
CDR3 protein: CASSLEGNRDTQYF
CDR3 DNA: TGCGCCAGCAGCTTGGAGGGCAATCGGGATACGCAGTATTTT

J gene: TRBJ1-2
D gene: -
clone size: -
V gene: TRBV18
CDR3 protein: CASSPPQHRGYTF
CDR3 DNA: TGTGCCAGCTCCCCCCCTCAACATCGTGGCTACACCTTC

J gene: TRBJ2-2
D gene: -
clone size: -
V gene: TRBV11-2
CDR3 protein: CASSPRSGELFF
CDR3 DNA: TGTGCCAGCAGCCCGAGGTCCGGGGAGCTGTTTTTT

J gene: TRBJ2-2
D gene: TRBD2
clone size: -
V gene: TRBV7-2
CDR3 protein: CASSLVSGSYTGELFF
CDR3 DNA: TGTGCCAGCAGCTTAGTTAGCGGGAGTTACACCGGGGAGCTGTTTTTT

J gene: TRBJ2-7
D gene: -
clone size: -
V gene: TRBV20-1
CDR3 protein: CSAPHPYEQYF
CDR3 DNA: TGCAGTGCTCCACACCCCTACGAGCAGTACTTC

J gene: TRBJ1-5
D gene: -
clone size: -
V gene: TRBV30
CDR3 protein: CAWSKGLSNQPQHF
CDR3 DNA: TGTGCCTGGTCCAAAGGGCTTAGCAATCAGCCCCAGCATTTT

J gene: TRBJ1-2
D gene: -
clone size: -
V gene: TRBV19
CDR3 protein: CASRPVGGRYGYTF
CDR3 DNA: TGTGCCAGTAGGCCCGTTGGGGGACGCTATGGCTACACCTTC

J gene: TRBJ2-7
D gene: -
clone size: -
V gene: TRBV9
CDR3 protein: CASSPTPEQSYEQYF
CDR3 DNA: TGTGCCAGCAGCCCCACCCCGGAACAGTCCTACGAGCAGTACTTC

J gene: TRBJ1-5
D gene: TRBD1
clone size: once
V gene: TRBV7-6
CDR3 protein: CASSLDRDQPQHF
CDR3 DNA: TGTGCCAGCAGCCTGGACAGGGATCAGCCCCAGCATTTT

J gene: TRBJ1-3
D gene: -
clone size: -
V gene: TRBV28
CDR3 protein: CASMGQYNTIYF
CDR3 DNA: TGTGCCAGCATGGGGCAGTACAACACCATATATTTT

J gene: TRBJ1-6
D gene: TRBD1
clone size: -
V gene: TRBV6-1
CDR3 protein: CASSATIQGAGGSPLHF
CDR3 DNA: TGTGCCAGCAGTGCAACGATTCAGGGGGCAGGGGGTTCACCCCTCCACTTT

J gene: TRBJ2-1
D gene: TRBD2
clone size: few
V gene: TRBV7-9
CDR3 protein: CASSQLAFNEQFF
CDR3 DNA: TGTGCCAGCAGTCAACTAGCGTTCAATGAGCAGTTCTTC

J gene: TRBJ2-1
D gene: -
clone size: once
V gene: TRBV5-8
CDR3 protein: CASRGRASYNEQFF
CDR3 DNA: TGTGCCAGCAGAGGAAGGGCCTCCTACAATGAGCAGTTCTTC

J gene: TRBJ2-5
D gene: -
clone size: -
V gene: TRBV28
CDR3 protein: CASSGPGLREETQYF
CDR3 DNA: TGTGCCAGCAGTGGGCCGGGCTTGAGGGAAGAGACCCAGTACTTC

J gene: TRBJ1-1
D gene: -
clone size: -
V gene: TRBV4-1
CDR3 protein: CASEKTRREAFF
CDR3 DNA: TGCGCCAGCGAAAAAACGCGGAGGGAAGCTTTCTTT

J gene: TRBJ1-3
D gene: TRBD1
clone size: -
V gene: TRBV28
CDR3 protein: CASRTTGGFGNTIYF
CDR3 DNA: TGTGCCAGCAGAACCACAGGGGGCTTCGGAAACACCATATATTTT

J gene: TRBJ1-5
D gene: -
clone size: -
V gene: TRBV6-6
CDR3 protein: CASSRTRQGLNQPQHF
CDR3 DNA: TGTGCCAGCAGTCGTACTCGCCAGGGGCTCAATCAGCCCCAGCATTTT

J gene: TRBJ2-3
D gene: -
clone size: -
V gene: TRBV11-2
CDR3 protein: CASSLDWSREGTNTQYF
CDR3 DNA: TGTGCCAGCAGCTTAGATTGGTCCAGGGAGGGGACAAATACGCAGTATTTT

J gene: TRBJ2-5
D gene: -
clone size: -
V gene: TRBV18
CDR3 protein: CASSAPQETQYF
CDR3 DNA: TGTGCCAGCTCCGCCCCCCAAGAGACCCAGTACTTC

J gene: TRBJ2-1
D gene: -
clone size: -
V gene: TRBV20-1
CDR3 protein: CSAQINNEQFF
CDR3 DNA: TGCAGTGCCCAGATTAACAATGAGCAGTTCTTC

J gene: TRBJ2-1
D gene: -
clone size: -
V gene: TRBV11-2
CDR3 protein: CASSTRTRSAYNEQFF
CDR3 DNA: TGTGCCAGCAGCACCAGGACGCGATCGGCGTACAATGAGCAGTTCTTC

J gene: TRBJ2-5
D gene: -
clone size: -
V gene: TRBV19
CDR3 protein: CASSMTRGVGETQYF
CDR3 DNA: TGTGCCAGTAGTATGACGAGGGGAGTCGGTGAGACCCAGTACTTC

J gene: TRBJ1-2
D gene: TRBD1
clone size: -
V gene: TRBV5-6
CDR3 protein: CASSFPRGQGNGYTF
CDR3 DNA: TGTGCCAGCAGCTTCCCACGTGGACAGGGGAATGGCTACACCTTC

J gene: TRBJ2-1
D gene: TRBD2
clone size: -
V gene: TRBV9
CDR3 protein: CASSAYQRELDEQFF
CDR3 DNA: TGTGCCAGCAGCGCATATCAGCGGGAATTAGATGAGCAGTTCTTC

J gene: TRBJ2-3
D gene: TRBD2
clone size: once
V gene: TRBV10-1
CDR3 protein: CASSGSRTSGGLSTDTQYF
CDR3 DNA: TGCGCCAGCAGCGGATCGCGGACTAGCGGGGGACTATCCACAGATACGCAGTATTTT

J gene: TRBJ2-3
D gene: TRBD2
clone size: -
V gene: TRBV9
CDR3 protein: CASSGGLGSDTQYF
CDR3 DNA: TGTGCCAGCAGCGGAGGACTAGGTTCAGATACGCAGTATTTT

J gene: TRBJ2-3
D gene: TRBD1
clone size: -
V gene: TRBV19
CDR3 protein: CASSITGGEGTQYF
CDR3 DNA: TGTGCCAGTAGTATAACAGGGGGTGAGGGTACGCAGTATTTT

J gene: TRBJ1-5
D gene: TRBD1
clone size: -
V gene: TRBV30
CDR3 protein: CAWSVLWGQGASQPQHF
CDR3 DNA: TGTGCCTGGAGTGTACTATGGGGACAGGGGGCGAGTCAGCCCCAGCATTTT

J gene: TRBJ1-4
D gene: -
clone size: once
V gene: TRBV25-1
CDR3 protein: CASSEPVREKLFF
CDR3 DNA: TGTGCCAGCAGTGAACCAGTAAGGGAAAAACTGTTTTTT

J gene: TRBJ2-7
D gene: -
clone size: -
V gene: TRBV11-2
CDR3 protein: CASSLAQYYEQYF
CDR3 DNA: TGTGCCAGCAGCTTAGCACAGTACTACGAGCAGTACTTC

J gene: TRBJ2-3
D gene: -
clone size: -
V gene: TRBV19
CDR3 protein: CASSIEGSLYQYF
CDR3 DNA: TGTGCCAGTAGTATAGAGGGGAGCTTATATCAGTATTTT

J gene: TRBJ2-5
D gene: -
clone size: -
V gene: TRBV2
CDR3 protein: CASITDPTFGETQYF
CDR3 DNA: TGTGCCAGCATCACGGACCCAACCTTCGGGGAGACCCAGTACTTC

J gene: TRBJ2-7
D gene: TRBD2
clone size: -
V gene: TRBV6-1
CDR3 protein: CASSEVGGGGPYEQYF
CDR3 DNA: TGTGCCAGCAGTGAGGTCGGCGGGGGGGGACCCTACGAGCAGTACTTC

J gene: TRBJ1-2
D gene: TRBD1
clone size: -
V gene: TRBV19
CDR3 protein: CASSTTHRGNYGYTF
CDR3 DNA: TGTGCCAGTAGTACTACCCACAGGGGGAACTATGGCTACACCTTC

J gene: TRBJ2-3
D gene: TRBD2
clone size: -
V gene: TRBV5-5
CDR3 protein: CASSPPGLTITDTQYF
CDR3 DNA: TGTGCCAGCAGCCCTCCGGGACTAACCATCACAGATACGCAGTATTTT

J gene: TRBJ1-2
D gene: -
clone size: once
V gene: TRBV11-2
CDR3 protein: CASTNIVGGGKGYTF
CDR3 DNA: TGTGCCAGCACCAACATCGTTGGCGGGGGTAAGGGCTACACCTTC

J gene: TRBJ1-4
D gene: -
clone size: few
V gene: TRBV6-1
CDR3 protein: CATVLSPGGNEKLFF
CDR3 DNA: TGTGCCACCGTTCTTTCCCCCGGGGGAAATGAAAAACTGTTTTTT

J gene: TRBJ2-3
D gene: TRBD2
clone size: -
V gene: TRBV7-9
CDR3 protein: CASSSRLAGALDTQYF
CDR3 DNA: TGTGCCAGCAGCTCCCGACTAGCGGGAGCCTTGGATACGCAGTATTTT

J gene: TRBJ1-4
D gene: TRBD1
clone size: -
V gene: TRBV5-4
CDR3 protein: CASSQDRGEKLFF
CDR3 DNA: TGTGCCAGCAGCCAAGACAGGGGAGAAAAACTGTTTTTT

J gene: TRBJ2-7
D gene: -
clone size: once
V gene: TRBV5-5
CDR3 protein: CASSPRVGGVTYEQYF
CDR3 DNA: TGTGCCAGCAGCCCGCGTGTGGGGGGCGTTACTTACGAGCAGTACTTC